These 27 T cell receptor beta chains were all obtained from the same sample, sequenced in a study of blood T cell repertoires in COVID-19. Assay: immunoSEQ multiplex PCR; the TCRdb copy retains only in-frame clones and omits some. Of more than 55,000 clones listed, roughly 89% were seen once; the top ten hold 1% to 1.5%. Sequenced material: peripheral blood. These receptors all come from a woman aged 80 or over with acute or convalescent COVID-19.

The rearrangement links TRBV30 to TRBJ1-2; no definite D call. CDR3 length equals 13 residues. Germline lookup yields CDR1 GTSNPN and CDR2 SVGIG (reference sequence). V was shortened by 8 bases and J by 4 bases, with 17 bases between the two germline ends. The CDR3 DNA follows: TGTGCCCAATCAATCGGGAGTTCCTATGGCTACACCTTC. Residues: CAQSIGSSYGYTF.

Worth noting for this clone: At the DNA level, this CDR3 is encoded by other sequences in the same sample as well. This chain connects TRBV19 to TRBJ1-5; 10 nucleotides match TRBD1. V lost 9 bases and J lost 7; bases outside the gene matches: 9. Germline CDR1 is LNHDA and CDR2 is SQIVND (reference sequence). CDR3 size: 14 residues. CDR3 bases: TGTGCCAGCGCCGGGACAGGGGCAGGACAGCCCCAGCATTTT. It yields the protein CASAGTGAGQPQHF.

V usage is TRBV10-3 and J usage is TRBJ2-7, with 10 bases matching TRBD2. Losses at the gene ends were 7 bases for V and 6 bases for J; bases not matched to a gene: 3. This CDR3 spans 12 amino acids. From germline, CDR1 is ENHRY and CDR2 SYGVKD. The CDR3 DNA follows: TGTGCCATCATCTCTAGCGGGGGCGAGCAGTACTTC. Translating gives CAIISSGGEQYF.

The V gene is TRBV9, the J gene TRBJ2-2; a weak D match, TRBD2 (5 bases). V was shortened by 0 bases and J by 6 bases, with 6 bases between the two germline ends. The germline CDR1 and CDR2 sequences are SGDLS and YYNGEE. The CDR3 consists of 13 residues. The CDR3 bases are TGTGCCAGCAGCGTAGTCGGGGCCGGGGAGCTGTTTTTT. This codes for CASSVVGAGELFF.

The rearrangement links TRBV11-3 to TRBJ1-6; 7 bases line up with TRBD1. Germline assignment: CDR1 SGHNT and CDR2 YENEEA. V shed 5 bases and J 7 bases; nucleotides not matched to a gene: 5. The CDR3 loop spans 14 amino acids. Written as DNA, the CDR3 is TGTGCCAGCAGCCGGGGACAGACGAATTCACCCCTCCACTTT. This gives the protein CASSRGQTNSPLHF. Filled out from reference TRBV11-3 and TRBJ1-6, the complete variable domain reads EAGVVQSPRYKIIEKKQPVAFWCNPISGHNTLYWYLQNLGQGPELLIRYENEEAVDDSQLPKDRFSAERLKGVDSTLKIQPAELGDSAVYLCASSRGQTNSPLHFGNGTRLTVT.

This chain connects TRBV18 to TRBJ2-5, with 12 bases fitting TRBD2. With V trimmed by 1 base and J by 1 base, 1 base remained unmatched. The CDR3 has 16 residues. Germline CDR1 KGHSH, CDR2 LQKENI. CDR3 sequence reads: CASSPRLAGVQETQYF. CDR3 DNA: TGTGCCAGCTCACCACGACTAGCGGGAGTCCAAGAGACCCAGTACTTC.

This chain connects TRBV4-2 to TRBJ2-1; 15 bases are shared with TRBD2. V dropped 3 bases and J dropped 2; count of bases not matched to a gene: 2. Germline CDR1 is LGHNA and CDR2 is YNFKEQ. The CDR3 has 17 residues. The CDR3 nucleotides read TGTGCCAGCAGCCAGGGGACTAGCGGGGGGCCCTACAATGAGCAGTTCTTC. Translating gives CASSQGTSGGPYNEQFF.

The chain is built from TRBV4-3 and TRBJ2-5; a possible D gene is TRBD1 (6 bases). V was cut by 1 base and J by 3 bases, with 9 bases left in between. Germline CDR1 LGHNA, CDR2 YSLEER. This CDR3 has 14 amino acids. The chain's CDR3 is CASSQGAGEETQYF. The DNA for the CDR3 is TGCGCCAGCAGCCAAGGGGCAGGGGAAGAGACCCAGTACTTC.

This clone was detected a few times. Compared with germline, one end of the junction differs, possibly owing to a read error. The rearrangement uses TRBV2 and TRBJ1-6, with TRBD1 identical over 10 bases. Germline V lookup: CDR1 SNHLY, CDR2 FYNNEI. The CDR3 spans 15 residues. The CDR3 spells CASREDRGLNSPLHF. DNA for the CDR3: TGTGCCAGCAGGGAAGACAGGGGGCTTAATTCACCCCTCCACTTT.

The chain uses TRBV5-1 and TRBJ2-2, with D possibly matching TRBD1 (6 bases). CDR1 and CDR2 from the germline V gene are SGHRS and YFSETQ. This CDR3 spans 14 amino acids. V was cut by 7 bases and J by 6 bases, with 16 bases left in between. CDR3 bases: TGCGCCAGCCGGATGTCGCAGGGGCCCGGGGAGCTGTTTTTT. This codes for CASRMSQGPGELFF.

Comments on this clone: The junction does not match germline at one end; this may be a read error. The chain couples TRBV7-9 to TRBJ2-3; 8 bases match TRBD2. The CDR3 has 13 amino acids. From germline, CDR1 is SEHNR and CDR2 FQNEAQ (reference sequence). The CDR3, as DNA: TGTGCCAGCAGAACTAGCGGCACCGATACGCAGTATTTT. This translates into CASRTSGTDTQYF.

This clone was detected a few times. The rearrangement joins TRBV30 to TRBJ2-5; 8 positions match TRBD1. Germline trimming cut 2 bases from V and 5 bases from J; bases unmatched to any gene: 7. In germline, CDR1 is GTSNPN, CDR2 SVGIG (reference sequence). The CDR3 has 14 residues. The CDR3 loop is CAWSTQGAQETQYF. The DNA for the CDR3 is TGTGCCTGGAGTACTCAGGGGGCACAGGAGACCCAGTACTTC.

The rearrangement links TRBV10-3 to TRBJ1-2; possible D gene TRBD1, 5 bases. CDR1 is ENHRY, CDR2 SYGVKD, per germline. The V and J ends lost 6 bases and 3 bases respectively, with 20 bases between them. The CDR3 covers 16 residues. CDR3 residues: CAIRQTKTGTDYGYTF. CDR3 DNA: TGTGCCATCAGGCAAACAAAAACCGGGACTGACTATGGCTACACCTTC.

V gene TRBV3-1 (or the pseudogene TRBV3-2) combines with J gene TRBJ1-4, with D tentatively TRBD1 (5 bases). V shed 5 bases and J shed 5 bases, with 12 bases lying between them. The CDR3 contains 14 residues. CDR1 LGHDT and CDR2 YNNKEL come from the germline V gene (reference sequence). The CDR3 here is CASSSGHRNEKLFF. DNA for the CDR3: TGTGCCAGCAGCTCAGGACATAGGAATGAAAAACTGTTTTTT.

Only one count was recorded for this clone. This rearrangement joins TRBV6-5 to TRBJ2-7, with TRBD1 identical over 8 bases. CDR1 is MNHEY and CDR2 is SVGAGI in the germline V gene. The CDR3 is 14 amino acids. V gave up 5 bases and J gave up 2 bases; unmatched junction bases: 5. The CDR3 region is CASSTGTGAYEQYF. DNA of the CDR3: TGTGCCAGCAGTACCGGGACAGGAGCCTACGAGCAGTACTTC.

This chain links TRBV28 with TRBJ1-1; weak D call: TRBD1 (6 bases). Germline V gene sequence: CDR1 MDHEN, CDR2 SYDVKM. The germline V and J ends were trimmed by 6 bases and 6 bases, with 14 bases remaining between them. The CDR3 is 13 amino acids. For the CDR3, the DNA is TGTGCCAGCAGCCAAGGGAACAGGGCTGAAGCTTTCTTT. Its protein is CASSQGNRAEAFF. Together with reference TRBV28 and TRBJ1-1, the CDR3 gives the full variable domain: DVKVTQSSRYLVKRTGEKVFLECVQDMDHENMFWYRQDPGLGLRLIYFSYDVKMKEKGDIPEGYSVSREKKERFSLILESASTNQTSMYLCASSQGNRAEAFFGQGTRLTVV.

This chain connects TRBV11-1 to TRBJ2-2, with 13 bases fitting TRBD2. Germline V CDR1 and CDR2: SGHAT, FQDESV (reference sequence). The CDR3 extends over 15 amino acids. J lost 12 bases, V lost 4 bases, and 8 bases had no gene match. For the CDR3, the DNA is TGTGCCAGCAGCTACGGACTAGCGGGGGCTACGCAGCTGTTTTTT. As protein: CASSYGLAGATQLFF.

The chain employs TRBV29-1 and TRBJ1-2; tentative D call: TRBD1 (5 bases). V was shortened by 4 bases and J by 10 bases, with 13 bases between the two germline ends. This CDR3 contains 11 residues. Germline assignment: CDR1 SQVTM and CDR2 ANQGSEA. DNA for the CDR3: TGCAGCGTTGGGGCAGGGCTTGACTACACCTTC. Translating gives CSVGAGLDYTF. Complete variable domain (other parts from reference TRBV29-1 and TRBJ1-2): SAVISQKPSRDICQRGTSLTIQCQVDSQVTMMFWYRQQPGQSLTLIATANQGSEATYESGFVIDKFPISRPNLTFSTLTVSNMSPEDSSIYLCSVGAGLDYTFGSGTRLTVV.

This chain links TRBV7-9 with TRBJ1-1, with TRBD1 matching over 8 bases. Germline lookup yields CDR1 SEHNR and CDR2 FQNEAQ (reference sequence). This CDR3 comprises 13 residues. The V segment lost 5 bases and the J segment 11 bases; nucleotides outside the gene matches: 10. CDR3 coding DNA: TGTGCCAGCAGCCCAGGGGGCGAAGTCTCGGCTTTCTTT. Protein product: CASSPGGEVSAFF.

The J gene is TRBJ2-3, the V gene TRBV14; 9 bases line up with TRBD1. CDR1 and CDR2 from the germline V gene are SGHDN and FVKESK. The V gene end was trimmed by 4 bases and the J gene end by 6 bases; junction bases not matched to a gene: 8. The CDR3 loop spans 15 amino acids. In DNA, the CDR3 is TGTGCCAGCAGCCTCCTACAGGGGGCACGGGATACGCAGTATTTT. Translated, it gives CASSLLQGARDTQYF.

The chain is built from TRBV7-9 and TRBJ2-1; 11 bases are shared with TRBD2. Germline lookup yields CDR1 SEHNR and CDR2 FQNEAQ (reference sequence). The junction had 16 bases not matched to a gene; V was cut back by 2 bases and J by 7 bases. The CDR3 spans 19 residues. For the CDR3, the DNA is TGTGCCAGCAGCTTACAAAGATCACAACTAGCGGGAGTTTTGAATGAGCAGTTCTTC. Its protein product is CASSLQRSQLAGVLNEQFF.

The chain is built from TRBV30 and TRBJ1-6; D call uncertain. The CDR3 totals 14 residues. Germline CDR1 and CDR2: GTSNPN and SVGIG (reference sequence). V was pared by 0 bases and J by 10 bases, with 13 bases between. The CDR3 coding sequence is TGTGCCTGGAGTGTACAATCCGCCGAATCACCCCTCCACTTT. Translation gives CAWSVQSAESPLHF.

The CDR3 loop is CARKTGDPLENIQYF. CDR3 sequence (DNA): TGCGCCAGGAAAACAGGGGATCCACTCGAAAACATTCAGTACTTC. V is TRBV10-1 and J is TRBJ2-4; 7 nucleotides align to TRBD1. Germline CDR1 WNHNN, CDR2 SYGVQD (reference sequence). This CDR3 comprises 15 residues. V lost 9 bases to trimming and J lost 5 bases; unmatched junction nucleotides: 13.

J is TRBJ2-4 and V is TRBV11-2; D remains unclear. Germline CDR1 reads SGHAT; CDR2 reads FQNNGV. V lost 1 base and J lost 9, with 7 bases in between. This CDR3 comprises 12 residues. The CDR3 here is CASSLVTSIQYF. The CDR3 region has the DNA TGTGCCAGCAGCTTAGTCACAAGCATTCAGTACTTC. Using reference TRBV11-2 and TRBJ2-4 for the parts outside the CDR3, the full variable domain is EAGVAQSPRYKIIEKRQSVAFWCNPISGHATLYWYQQILGQGPKLLIQFQNNGVVDDSQLPKDRFSAERLKGVDSTLKIQPAKLEDSAVYLCASSLVTSIQYFGAGTRLSVL.

The chain uses TRBV19 and TRBJ1-5, with 8 bases lining up with TRBD1. The germline V gene has CDR1 LNHDA and CDR2 SQIVND (reference sequence). The trim removed 9 bases at V and 7 bases at J, leaving 8 bases unmatched. The CDR3 spans 13 residues. The CDR3 nucleotides are TGTGCCAGCCGGGACAGGAGAAGGCAGCCCCAGCATTTT. Its translation: CASRDRRRQPQHF.

The chain carries TRBV5-1 and TRBJ2-7, with D perhaps matching TRBD2 (6 bases). CDR1 and CDR2 from the germline V gene are SGHRS and YFSETQ. V shed 8 bases and J shed 6 bases, with 21 bases lying between them. The CDR3 sequence is 14 residues long. The CDR3 DNA reads as TGCGCCAGTACCAAGGGCGGGGACGACTCCGAGCAGTACTTC. Amino acids: CASTKGGDDSEQYF.

The genes are TRBV5-1 and TRBJ2-4, with D possibly matching TRBD2 (5 bases). Germline lookup yields CDR1 SGHRS and CDR2 YFSETQ. The CDR3 has 14 amino acids. V lost 3 bases and J 6 bases, leaving 13 bases between the germline ends. This chain's CDR3 is CASSYPRESNIQYF. The CDR3 DNA reads as TGCGCCAGCAGCTACCCTAGGGAGTCAAACATTCAGTACTTC.